A single sample is the source of the 2 T cell receptor beta chains below, sequenced in a study of T cells after posttransplantation cyclophosphamide. Busulfan-fludarabine conditioning, marrow transplant, and cyclophosphamide on days +3 and +4 were administered. Sequenced by immunoSEQ multiplex PCR; TCRdb stores in-frame clones only, minus some. The sample holds about 2,600 clones, roughly 70% seen once. Sample: PBMCs, taken 30 days after allogeneic stem cell transplant with posttransplant cyclophosphamide. The receptors here all came from a female patient in her 50s who received an allogeneic stem cell transplant from a related donor, was CMV-positive, and had no GVHD. Some T cells may arise from the graft donor.

The rearrangement uses TRBV5-4 and TRBJ1-1, with 7 bases aligning to TRBD1. Germline CDR1 and CDR2: SGHNT and YYREEE (reference sequence). Trimming removed 4 bases from V and 8 bases from J; junction bases left unmatched: 5. This CDR3 has 12 residues. The CDR3 coding sequence is TGTGCCAGCAGCCAAGGGACAGTCGAAGCTTTCTTT. Protein product: CASSQGTVEAFF.

This clone was found once. The same CDR3 also results from other DNA sequences found in this sample. V gene TRBV6-5 combines with J gene TRBJ1-6; a weak D match, TRBD1 (5 bases). CDR1 and CDR2 from the germline V gene are MNHEY and SVGAGI. CDR3 length: 12 residues. V was pared by 8 bases and J by 6 bases, with 8 bases between. CDR3 DNA: TGTGCCAGCTCTCAGGGTAATTCACCCCTCCACTTT. Protein: CASSQGNSPLHF.